These 16 T cell receptor beta chains share one sample of origin, sequenced in a study of cytomegalovirus exposure and HLA in healthy donors. TCRdb keeps only in-frame clones here, not all; method: immunoSEQ multiplex PCR. The data hold about 250,000 clones, with around nine tenths observed a single time. The material sequenced was PBMCs. The receptors originated from a man aged 18 to 35 in good health and CMV-seronegative.

The rearrangement joins TRBV19 to TRBJ1-2; a possible D gene is TRBD1 (6 bases). The CDR3 is 15 amino acids. CDR1 LNHDA and CDR2 SQIVND come from the germline V gene (reference sequence). Trimming removed 6 bases from V and 4 bases from J, with 18 bases in between. This chain's CDR3 is CASSHPSGTPYGYTF. CDR3 nucleotide sequence: TGTGCCAGTAGCCACCCTTCCGGGACACCCTATGGCTACACCTTC.

The CDR3 sequence: CASFSDRVYEQYF. CDR3 sequence (DNA): TGTGCCAGCTTCTCGGACAGAGTCTACGAGCAGTACTTC. The V gene is TRBV2, the J gene TRBJ2-7; a weak D match, TRBD1 (6 bases). Germline V gene lookup returns CDR1 SNHLY and CDR2 FYNNEI. The CDR3 totals 13 residues. Trimming took off 8 bases at V and 3 bases at J, with 14 bases between the two ends. Full variable domain (outside the CDR3, taken from reference TRBV2 and TRBJ2-7): EPEVTQTPSHQVTQMGQEVILRCVPISNHLYFYWYRQILGQKVEFLVSFYNNEISEKSEIFDDQFSVERPDGSNFTLKIRSTKLEDSAMYFCASFSDRVYEQYFGPGTRLTVT.

This clone has more than one count but fewer than ten. The CDR3 nucleotides read TGTGCCAGCCGAGAGGGAGGGTCCTACGAGCAGTACTTC. Protein sequence: CASREGGSYEQYF. The J gene is TRBJ2-7, the V gene TRBV27; TRBD2 matches 7 bases. Looked up from germline, CDR1 is MNHEY and CDR2 is SMNVEV (reference sequence). V dropped 8 bases and J dropped 1; count of bases not matched to a gene: 5. CDR3 length equals 13 residues.

The chain uses TRBV5-4 and TRBJ1-3; D is unclear. V dropped 9 bases and J dropped 0 bases, with 13 bases sitting between them. Germline V gene sequence: CDR1 SGHNT, CDR2 YYREEE (reference sequence). The length of the CDR3 is 14 residues. The CDR3 is CAMRGPSSGNTIYF. In DNA form, the CDR3 reads TGTGCCATGCGAGGCCCCAGCTCTGGAAACACCATATATTTT.

The CDR3 sequence is CASSSGTGELFF. DNA for the CDR3: TGTGCCAGCAGTTCAGGAACCGGGGAGCTGTTTTTT. This rearrangement joins TRBV27 to TRBJ2-2; no firm D call. The CDR3 is 12 residues long. The germline CDR1 and CDR2 sequences are MNHEY and SMNVEV (reference sequence). Trimming stripped 4 bases from V and 5 bases from J, with 5 bases between.

The chain combines TRBV19 with TRBJ1-1; 9 bases align to TRBD1. The CDR3 runs to 15 residues. Germline values: CDR1 LNHDA, CDR2 SQIVND (reference sequence). Unmatched junction bases numbered 7, after V lost 5 bases and J lost 3 bases. In nucleotides, the CDR3 is TGTGCCAGTAGTCTCGGGACAGGGATGGACACTGAAGCTTTCTTT. This sequence encodes CASSLGTGMDTEAFF.

This clone was detected once. V is TRBV29-1 and J is TRBJ2-5, with D unclear. Trimming stripped 7 bases from V and 1 base from J, with 10 bases between. The CDR3 loop spans 12 amino acids. Germline lookup yields CDR1 SQVTM and CDR2 ANQGSEA. The CDR3 region has the DNA TGCAGCGGAGACCGGGTCCAAGAGACCCAGTACTTC. Protein sequence: CSGDRVQETQYF.

J is TRBJ1-5 and V is TRBV7-2; TRBD1 agrees at 7 bases. Germline V lookup: CDR1 SGHTA, CDR2 FQGNSA. The length of the CDR3 is 15 residues. Trimming at V came to 6 bases and at J to 4 bases, leaving 9 bases not matched to a gene. In DNA, the CDR3 is TGTGCCAGCAGACCAGGGACAGTCCAAAATCAGCCCCAGCATTTT. This codes for CASRPGTVQNQPQHF.

The rearrangement links TRBV11-2 to TRBJ1-1; D unclear. Trimming left V 0 bases short and J 1 base short, with 6 bases between. Germline CDR1 is SGHAT and CDR2 is FQNNGV. The CDR3 is made up of 14 amino acids. The CDR3 DNA follows: TGTGCCAGCAGCTTAGATCCCGGGAACACTGAAGCTTTCTTT. As protein: CASSLDPGNTEAFF.

The V call is TRBV10-3, the J call TRBJ2-7, with 8 bases that match TRBD1. The CDR3 loop spans 14 amino acids. Germline values: CDR1 ENHRY, CDR2 SYGVKD. J lost 5 bases, V lost 7 bases, and 10 bases had no gene match. This CDR3 reads CAIMGQGAPDEQYF. The DNA for the CDR3 is TGTGCCATCATGGGCCAGGGGGCGCCGGACGAGCAGTACTTC.

The chain joins TRBV9 to TRBJ2-7; 12 bases line up with TRBD2. Germline assignment: CDR1 SGDLS and CDR2 YYNGEE. The CDR3 covers 14 residues. The junction had 1 base not matched to a gene; V was cut back by 4 bases and J by 2 bases. CDR3 sequence (DNA): TGTGCCAGCAGCCGGACTAGCGGGACCTACGAGCAGTACTTC. Protein: CASSRTSGTYEQYF.

The V call is TRBV15, the J call TRBJ1-5, with D tentatively TRBD1 (5 bases). The ends were cut back, 1 base at V and 3 bases at J, with 10 bases in the middle. The CDR3 runs 15 residues. Germline V CDR1 and CDR2: LNHNV, YYDKDF (reference sequence). Here the CDR3 reads CATSRGTGVNQPQHF. CDR3 DNA sequence: TGTGCCACCAGCAGAGGTACAGGTGTCAATCAGCCCCAGCATTTT.

This clone was seen a few times. The rearrangement links TRBV6-4 to TRBJ1-5; 10 bases fit TRBD1. Germline assignment: CDR1 MRHNA and CDR2 SNTAGT. The CDR3 runs 15 residues. With V trimmed by 6 bases and J by 4 bases, 6 bases remained unmatched. The CDR3: CASSETGGGNQPQHF. In DNA, the CDR3 is TGTGCCAGCAGCGAGACAGGGGGCGGGAATCAGCCCCAGCATTTT.

The chain links TRBV5-6 to TRBJ2-1, with 16 bases identical to TRBD2. Trimming at V came to 3 bases and at J to 9 bases, leaving 9 bases not matched to a gene. The germline gives CDR1 SGHDT, CDR2 YYEEEE. The CDR3 has 17 residues. In DNA, the CDR3 is TGTGCCAGCAGCTCTCCCGGGACTAGCGGGGGGGCATCTGAGCAGTTCTTC. It codes for CASSSPGTSGGASEQFF.

This chain joins TRBV4-3 and TRBJ2-2, with D uncertain. The CDR3 sequence is 16 residues long. Trimming took off 0 bases at V and 4 bases at J, with 12 bases between the two ends. Germline CDR1 and CDR2: LGHNA and YSLEER. CDR3 region: CASSQETRRFTGELFF. In DNA form, the CDR3 reads TGCGCCAGCAGCCAAGAAACTCGAAGATTCACCGGGGAGCTGTTTTTT.

The V call is TRBV7-2, the J call TRBJ2-7; 10 bases match TRBD2. V gave up 2 bases and J gave up 7 bases; unmatched junction bases: 5. CDR3 length equals 14 residues. From germline, CDR1 is SGHTA and CDR2 FQGNSA. CDR3: CASSLSSSGREQYF. The DNA for the CDR3 is TGTGCCAGCAGCTTAAGCTCTAGCGGGAGAGAGCAGTACTTC.